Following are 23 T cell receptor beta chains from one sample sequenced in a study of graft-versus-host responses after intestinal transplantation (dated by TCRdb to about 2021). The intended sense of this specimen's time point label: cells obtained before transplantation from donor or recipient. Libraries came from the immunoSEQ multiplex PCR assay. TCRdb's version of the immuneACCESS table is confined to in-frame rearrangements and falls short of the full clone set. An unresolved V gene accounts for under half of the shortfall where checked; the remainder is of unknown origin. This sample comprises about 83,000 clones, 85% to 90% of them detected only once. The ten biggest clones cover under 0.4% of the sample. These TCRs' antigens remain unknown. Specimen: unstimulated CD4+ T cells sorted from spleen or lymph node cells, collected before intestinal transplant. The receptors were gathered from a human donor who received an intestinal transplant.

CDR3: CASSLQGSRNQPQHF. CDR3 DNA: TGTGCCAGTAGCCTACAGGGGTCGAGGAATCAGCCCCAGCATTTT. The V gene is TRBV19, the J gene TRBJ1-5; 7 nucleotides agree with TRBD1. The ends lost 6 bases at V and 4 bases at J; junction bases unmatched: 9. The CDR3 spans 15 residues. Germline V gene sequence: CDR1 LNHDA, CDR2 SQIVND (reference sequence).

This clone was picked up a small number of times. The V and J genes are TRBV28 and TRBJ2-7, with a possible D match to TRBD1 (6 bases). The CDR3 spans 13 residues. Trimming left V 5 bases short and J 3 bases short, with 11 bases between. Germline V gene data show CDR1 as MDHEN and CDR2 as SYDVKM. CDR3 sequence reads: CASSLSTGYEQYF. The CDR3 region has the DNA TGTGCCAGCAGTCTATCGACAGGCTACGAGCAGTACTTC. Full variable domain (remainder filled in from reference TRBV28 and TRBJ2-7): DVKVTQSSRYLVKRTGEKVFLECVQDMDHENMFWYRQDPGLGLRLIYFSYDVKMKEKGDIPEGYSVSREKKERFSLILESASTNQTSMYLCASSLSTGYEQYFGPGTRLTVT.

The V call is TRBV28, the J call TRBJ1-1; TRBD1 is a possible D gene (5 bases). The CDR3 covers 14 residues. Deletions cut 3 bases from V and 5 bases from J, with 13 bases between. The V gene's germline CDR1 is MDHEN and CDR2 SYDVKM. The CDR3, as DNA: TGTGCCAGCAGTTTGACGGGGGGTCGGACTGAAGCTTTCTTT. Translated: CASSLTGGRTEAFF.

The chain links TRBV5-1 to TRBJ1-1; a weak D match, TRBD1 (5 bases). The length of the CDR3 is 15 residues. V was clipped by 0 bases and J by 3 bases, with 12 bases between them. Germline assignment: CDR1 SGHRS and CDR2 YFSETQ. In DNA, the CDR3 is TGCGCCAGCAGCTTGGGCAGGGCACGGGACACTGAAGCTTTCTTT. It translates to CASSLGRARDTEAFF.

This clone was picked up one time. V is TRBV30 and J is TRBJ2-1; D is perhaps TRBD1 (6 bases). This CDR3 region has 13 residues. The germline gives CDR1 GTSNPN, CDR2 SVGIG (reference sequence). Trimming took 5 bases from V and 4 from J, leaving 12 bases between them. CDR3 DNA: TGTGCCTGGGAAGGGGGTCGGTACAATGAGCAGTTCTTC. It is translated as CAWEGGRYNEQFF.

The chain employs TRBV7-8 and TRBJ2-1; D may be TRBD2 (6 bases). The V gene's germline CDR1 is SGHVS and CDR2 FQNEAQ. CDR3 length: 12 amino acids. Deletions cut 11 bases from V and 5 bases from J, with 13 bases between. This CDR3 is CASTGRNNEQFF. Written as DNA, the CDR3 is TGTGCCTCGACCGGGAGAAACAATGAGCAGTTCTTC.

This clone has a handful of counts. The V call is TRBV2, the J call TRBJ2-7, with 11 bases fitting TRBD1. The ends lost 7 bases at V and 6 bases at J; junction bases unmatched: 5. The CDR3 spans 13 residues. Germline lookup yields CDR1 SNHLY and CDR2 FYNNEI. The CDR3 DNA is TGTGCCAGCACTTCGGACAGGGGGCCCGAGCAGTACTTC. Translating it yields CASTSDRGPEQYF.

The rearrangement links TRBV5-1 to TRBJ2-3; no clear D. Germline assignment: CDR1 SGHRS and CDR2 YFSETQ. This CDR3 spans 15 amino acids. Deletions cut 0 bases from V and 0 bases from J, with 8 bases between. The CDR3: CASSLDHGSTDTQYF. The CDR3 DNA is TGCGCCAGCAGCTTGGACCACGGTAGCACAGATACGCAGTATTTT.

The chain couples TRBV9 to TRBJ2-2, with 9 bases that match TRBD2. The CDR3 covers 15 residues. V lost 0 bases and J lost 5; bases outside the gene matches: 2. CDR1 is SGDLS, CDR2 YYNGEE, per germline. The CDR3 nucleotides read TGTGCCAGCAGCGTAGTAGCGGGAGATACCGGGGAGCTGTTTTTT. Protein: CASSVVAGDTGELFF.

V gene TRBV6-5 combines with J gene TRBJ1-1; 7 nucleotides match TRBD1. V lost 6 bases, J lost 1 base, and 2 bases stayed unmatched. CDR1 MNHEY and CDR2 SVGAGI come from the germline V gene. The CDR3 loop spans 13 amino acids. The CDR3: CASRRTGNTEAFF. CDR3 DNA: TGTGCCAGCAGGAGGACAGGGAACACTGAAGCTTTCTTT.

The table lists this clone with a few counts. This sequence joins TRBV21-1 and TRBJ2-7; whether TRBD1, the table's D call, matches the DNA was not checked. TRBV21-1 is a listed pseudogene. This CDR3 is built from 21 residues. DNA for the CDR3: TGTGCCAGCAGCCCGCAGCCTCTGACAGGGGGCGCGTTCAGGGGGGTTTACGAGCAGTACTTC. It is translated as CASSPQPLTGGAFRGVYEQYF.

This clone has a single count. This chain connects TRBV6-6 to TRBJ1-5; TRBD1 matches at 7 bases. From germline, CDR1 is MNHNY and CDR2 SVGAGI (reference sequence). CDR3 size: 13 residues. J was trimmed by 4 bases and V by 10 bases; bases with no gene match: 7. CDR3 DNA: TGTGCCACCTCGGGACAGACAAATCAGCCCCAGCATTTT. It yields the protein CATSGQTNQPQHF.

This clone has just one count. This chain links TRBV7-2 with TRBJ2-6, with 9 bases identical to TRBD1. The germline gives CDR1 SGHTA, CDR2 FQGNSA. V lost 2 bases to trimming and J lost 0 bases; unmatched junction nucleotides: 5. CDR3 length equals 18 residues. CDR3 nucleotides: TGTGCCAGCAGCTTAAAAGGGACAGGGAACTCTGGGGCCAACGTCCTGACTTTC. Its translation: CASSLKGTGNSGANVLTF.

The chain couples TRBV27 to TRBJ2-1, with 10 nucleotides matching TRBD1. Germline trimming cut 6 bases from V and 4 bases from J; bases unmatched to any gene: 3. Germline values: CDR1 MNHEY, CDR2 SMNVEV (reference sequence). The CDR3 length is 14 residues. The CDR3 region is CASRKGQGYNEQFF. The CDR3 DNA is TGTGCCAGCAGGAAGGGACAGGGGTACAATGAGCAGTTCTTC.

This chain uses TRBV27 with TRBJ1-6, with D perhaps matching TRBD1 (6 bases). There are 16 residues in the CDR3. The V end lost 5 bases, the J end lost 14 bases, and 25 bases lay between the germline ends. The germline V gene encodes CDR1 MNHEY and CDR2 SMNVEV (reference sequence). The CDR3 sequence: CASSPTQKGWGRSLHF. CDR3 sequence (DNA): TGTGCCAGCAGTCCAACCCAGAAGGGGTGGGGGCGTTCCCTCCACTTT.

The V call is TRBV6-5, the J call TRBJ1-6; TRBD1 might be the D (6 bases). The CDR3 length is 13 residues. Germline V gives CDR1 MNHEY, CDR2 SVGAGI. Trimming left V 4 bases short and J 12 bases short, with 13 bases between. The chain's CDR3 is CASSSTGILPLHF. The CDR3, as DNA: TGTGCCAGCAGTTCAACAGGGATTTTACCCCTCCACTTT.

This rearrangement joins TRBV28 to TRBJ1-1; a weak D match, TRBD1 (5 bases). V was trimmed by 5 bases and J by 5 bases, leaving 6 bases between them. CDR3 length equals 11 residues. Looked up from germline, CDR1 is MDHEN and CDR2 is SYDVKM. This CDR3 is CASSRQTEAFF. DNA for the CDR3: TGTGCCAGCAGTCGACAGACTGAAGCTTTCTTT. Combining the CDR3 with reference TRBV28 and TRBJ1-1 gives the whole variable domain DVKVTQSSRYLVKRTGEKVFLECVQDMDHENMFWYRQDPGLGLRLIYFSYDVKMKEKGDIPEGYSVSREKKERFSLILESASTNQTSMYLCASSRQTEAFFGQGTRLTVV.

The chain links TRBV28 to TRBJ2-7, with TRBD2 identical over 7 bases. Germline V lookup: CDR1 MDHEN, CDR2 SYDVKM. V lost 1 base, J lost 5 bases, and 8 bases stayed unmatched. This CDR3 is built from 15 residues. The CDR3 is CASSLLGGPSHEQYF. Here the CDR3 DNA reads TGTGCCAGCAGTTTATTGGGAGGGCCTTCCCACGAGCAGTACTTC.

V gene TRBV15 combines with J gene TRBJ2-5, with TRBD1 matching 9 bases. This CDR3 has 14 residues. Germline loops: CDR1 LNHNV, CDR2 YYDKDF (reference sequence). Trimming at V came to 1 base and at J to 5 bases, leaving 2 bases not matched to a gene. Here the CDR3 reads CATSRGGQGETQYF. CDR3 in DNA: TGTGCCACCAGCAGAGGGGGACAGGGCGAGACCCAGTACTTC.

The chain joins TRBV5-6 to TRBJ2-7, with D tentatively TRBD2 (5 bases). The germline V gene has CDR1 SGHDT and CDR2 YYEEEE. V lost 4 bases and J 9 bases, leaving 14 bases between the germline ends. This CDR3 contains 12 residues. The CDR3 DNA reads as TGTGCCAGCAGCCGGGAATCGGTGGGGCAGTACTTC. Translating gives CASSRESVGQYF.

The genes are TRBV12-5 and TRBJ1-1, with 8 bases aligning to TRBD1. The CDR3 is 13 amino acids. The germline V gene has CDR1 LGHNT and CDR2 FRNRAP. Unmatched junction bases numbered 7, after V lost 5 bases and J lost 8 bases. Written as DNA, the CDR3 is TGTGCTAGTGGTCTGACAGGGGTCGGAGAAGCTTTCTTT. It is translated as CASGLTGVGEAFF.

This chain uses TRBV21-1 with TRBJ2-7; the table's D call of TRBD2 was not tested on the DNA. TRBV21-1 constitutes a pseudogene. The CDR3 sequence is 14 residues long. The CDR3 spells CAAVSEGGSYEQYF. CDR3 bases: TGTGCCGCTGTATCCGAGGGGGGGTCCTACGAGCAGTACTTC.

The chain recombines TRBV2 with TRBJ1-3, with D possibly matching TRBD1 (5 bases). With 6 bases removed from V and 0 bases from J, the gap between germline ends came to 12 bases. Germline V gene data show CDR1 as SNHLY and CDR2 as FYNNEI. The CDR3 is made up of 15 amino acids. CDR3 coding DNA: TGTGCCAGCAGATCGACAGCGAACTCTGGAAACACCATATATTTT. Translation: CASRSTANSGNTIYF.